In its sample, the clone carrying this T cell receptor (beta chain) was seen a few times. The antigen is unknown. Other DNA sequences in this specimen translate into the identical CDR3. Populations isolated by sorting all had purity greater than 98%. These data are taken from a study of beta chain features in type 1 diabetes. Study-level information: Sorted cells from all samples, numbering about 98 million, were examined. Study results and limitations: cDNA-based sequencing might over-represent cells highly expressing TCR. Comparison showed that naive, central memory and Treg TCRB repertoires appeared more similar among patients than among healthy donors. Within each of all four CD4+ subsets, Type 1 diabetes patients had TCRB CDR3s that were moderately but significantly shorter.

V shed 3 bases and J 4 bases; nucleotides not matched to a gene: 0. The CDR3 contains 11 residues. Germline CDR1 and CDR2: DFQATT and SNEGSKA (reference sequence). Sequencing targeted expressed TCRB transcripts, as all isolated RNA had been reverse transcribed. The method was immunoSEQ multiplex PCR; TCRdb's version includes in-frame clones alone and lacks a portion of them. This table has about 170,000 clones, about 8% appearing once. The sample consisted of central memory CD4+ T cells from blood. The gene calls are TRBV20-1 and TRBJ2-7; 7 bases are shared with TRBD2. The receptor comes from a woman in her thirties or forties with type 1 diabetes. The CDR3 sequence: CSARGGYEQYF. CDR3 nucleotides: TGCAGTGCTAGGGGAGGGTACGAGCAGTACTTC.